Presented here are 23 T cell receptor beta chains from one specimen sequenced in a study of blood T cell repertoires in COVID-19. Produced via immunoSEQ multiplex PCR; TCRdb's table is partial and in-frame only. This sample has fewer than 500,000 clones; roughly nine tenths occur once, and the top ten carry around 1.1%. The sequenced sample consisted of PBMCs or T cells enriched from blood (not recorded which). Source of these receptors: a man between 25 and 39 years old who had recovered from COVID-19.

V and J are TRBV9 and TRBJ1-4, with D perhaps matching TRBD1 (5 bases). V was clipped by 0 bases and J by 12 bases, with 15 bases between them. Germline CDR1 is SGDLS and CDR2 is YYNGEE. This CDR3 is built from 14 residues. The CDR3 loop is CASSVGSGAGELFF. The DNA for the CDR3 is TGTGCCAGCAGCGTAGGGTCCGGTGCGGGGGAACTGTTTTTT.

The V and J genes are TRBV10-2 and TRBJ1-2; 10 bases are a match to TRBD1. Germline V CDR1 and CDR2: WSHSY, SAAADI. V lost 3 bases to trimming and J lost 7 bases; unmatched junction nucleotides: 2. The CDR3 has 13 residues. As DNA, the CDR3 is TGCGCCAGCAGTGACGGGACAGGGGCTGGCTACACCTTC. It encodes CASSDGTGAGYTF.

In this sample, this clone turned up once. In DNA, the CDR3 is TGTGCCAGCAGCCCTCCGGCGGGTGAAGAGACCCAGTACTTC. Translating it yields CASSPPAGEETQYF. This chain joins TRBV11-2 and TRBJ2-5; D perhaps matches TRBD2 (5 bases). V lost 5 bases to trimming and J lost 3 bases, with 13 bases between them. This CDR3 is built from 14 residues. Germline V gives CDR1 SGHAT, CDR2 FQNNGV.

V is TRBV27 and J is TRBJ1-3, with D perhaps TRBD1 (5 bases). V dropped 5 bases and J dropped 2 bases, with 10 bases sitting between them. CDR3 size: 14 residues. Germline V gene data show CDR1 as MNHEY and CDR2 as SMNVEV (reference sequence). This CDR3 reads CASSRWGAGNTIYF. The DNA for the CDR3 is TGTGCCAGCAGTCGATGGGGGGCTGGAAACACCATATATTTT.

CDR3 bases: TGTGCCAGCATCACCTCGGGACTCCGGTCAGTTGCTTTCTTT. It is translated as CASITSGLRSVAFF. The rearrangement uses TRBV28 and TRBJ1-1, with a tentative D call TRBD1 (5 bases). The V and J ends lost 7 bases and 11 bases respectively, with 23 bases between them. The germline V gene encodes CDR1 MDHEN and CDR2 SYDVKM. The CDR3 has 14 residues. The full variable domain, in which reference TRBV28 and TRBJ1-1 provide the parts outside the CDR3, is DVKVTQSSRYLVKRTGEKVFLECVQDMDHENMFWYRQDPGLGLRLIYFSYDVKMKEKGDIPEGYSVSREKKERFSLILESASTNQTSMYLCASITSGLRSVAFFGQGTRLTVV.

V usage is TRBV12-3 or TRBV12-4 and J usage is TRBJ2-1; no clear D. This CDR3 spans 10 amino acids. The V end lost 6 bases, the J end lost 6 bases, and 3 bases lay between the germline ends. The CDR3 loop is CASRSNEQFF. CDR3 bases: TGTGCCAGCAGGAGCAATGAGCAGTTCTTC.

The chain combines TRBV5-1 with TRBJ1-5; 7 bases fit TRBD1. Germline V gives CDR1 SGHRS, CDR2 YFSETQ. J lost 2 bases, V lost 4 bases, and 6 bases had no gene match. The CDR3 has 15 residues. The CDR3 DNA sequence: TGCGCCAGCAGCCCAGGCGGGACAGGCAATCAGCCCCAGCATTTT. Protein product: CASSPGGTGNQPQHF. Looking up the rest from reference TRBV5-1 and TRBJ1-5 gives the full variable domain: KAGVTQTPRYLIKTRGQQVTLSCSPISGHRSVSWYQQTPGQGLQFLFEYFSETQRNKGNFPGRFSGRQFSNSRSEMNVSTLELGDSALYLCASSPGGTGNQPQHFGDGTRLSIL.

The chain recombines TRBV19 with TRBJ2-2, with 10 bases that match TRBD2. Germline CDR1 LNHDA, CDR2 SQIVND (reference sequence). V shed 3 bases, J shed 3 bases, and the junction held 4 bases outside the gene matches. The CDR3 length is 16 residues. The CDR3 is CASSIWLAGDTGELFF. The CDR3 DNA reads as TGTGCCAGTAGTATTTGGCTAGCGGGAGACACCGGGGAGCTGTTTTTT.

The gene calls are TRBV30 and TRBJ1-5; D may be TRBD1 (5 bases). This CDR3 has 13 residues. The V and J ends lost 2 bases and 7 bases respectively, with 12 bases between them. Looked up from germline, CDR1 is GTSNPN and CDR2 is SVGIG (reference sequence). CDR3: CAWSKGKGQPQHF. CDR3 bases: TGTGCCTGGAGTAAGGGGAAAGGGCAGCCCCAGCATTTT. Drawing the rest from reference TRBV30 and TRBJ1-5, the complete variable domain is SQTIHQWPATLVQPVGSPLSLECTVEGTSNPNLYWYRQAAGRGLQLLFYSVGIGQISSEVPQNLSASRPQDRQFILSSKKLLLSDSGFYLCAWSKGKGQPQHFGDGTRLSIL.

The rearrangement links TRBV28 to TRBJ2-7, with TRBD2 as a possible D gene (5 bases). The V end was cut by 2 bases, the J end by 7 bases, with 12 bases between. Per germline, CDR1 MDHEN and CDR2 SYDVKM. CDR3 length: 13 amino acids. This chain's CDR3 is CASSLPGSGEQYF. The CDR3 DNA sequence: TGTGCCAGCAGTTTACCTGGGAGTGGGGAGCAGTACTTC.

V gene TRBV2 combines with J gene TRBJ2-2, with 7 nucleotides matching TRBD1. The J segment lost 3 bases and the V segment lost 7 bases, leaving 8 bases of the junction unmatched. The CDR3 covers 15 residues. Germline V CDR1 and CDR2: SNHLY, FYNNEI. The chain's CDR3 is CASTSQGEYTGELFF. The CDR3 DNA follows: TGTGCCAGCACGTCCCAGGGGGAATACACCGGGGAGCTGTTTTTT.

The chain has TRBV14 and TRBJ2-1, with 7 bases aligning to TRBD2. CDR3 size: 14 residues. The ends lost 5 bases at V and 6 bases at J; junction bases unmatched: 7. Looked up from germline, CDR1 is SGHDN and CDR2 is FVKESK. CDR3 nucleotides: TGTGCCAGCAGCGGGAGGGCCTCGTTCAATGAGCAGTTCTTC. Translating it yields CASSGRASFNEQFF.

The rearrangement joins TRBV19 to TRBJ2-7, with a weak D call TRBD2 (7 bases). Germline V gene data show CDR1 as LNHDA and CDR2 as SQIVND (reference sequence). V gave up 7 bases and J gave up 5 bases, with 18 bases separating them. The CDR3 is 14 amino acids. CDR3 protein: CASTPIGGADEQYF. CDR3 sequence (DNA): TGTGCCAGTACCCCAATAGGGGGGGCAGACGAGCAGTACTTC.

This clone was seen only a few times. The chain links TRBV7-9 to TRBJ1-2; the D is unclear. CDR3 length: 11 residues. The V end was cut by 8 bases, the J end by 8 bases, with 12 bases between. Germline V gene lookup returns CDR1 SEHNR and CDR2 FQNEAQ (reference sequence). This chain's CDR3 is CASGLESGYTF. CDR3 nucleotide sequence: TGTGCCAGCGGTCTGGAGAGCGGCTACACCTTC. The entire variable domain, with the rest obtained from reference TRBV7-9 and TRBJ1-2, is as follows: DTGVSQNPRHKITKRGQNVTFRCDPISEHNRLYWYRQTLGQGPEFLTYFQNEAQLEKSRLLSDRFSAERPKGSFSTLEIQRTEQGDSAMYLCASGLESGYTFGSGTRLTVV.

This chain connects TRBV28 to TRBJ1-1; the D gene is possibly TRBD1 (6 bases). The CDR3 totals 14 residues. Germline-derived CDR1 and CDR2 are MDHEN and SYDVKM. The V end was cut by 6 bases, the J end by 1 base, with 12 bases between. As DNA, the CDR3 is TGTGCCAGCAGGGAGTTGACAGGGAACACTGAAGCTTTCTTT. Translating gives CASRELTGNTEAFF.

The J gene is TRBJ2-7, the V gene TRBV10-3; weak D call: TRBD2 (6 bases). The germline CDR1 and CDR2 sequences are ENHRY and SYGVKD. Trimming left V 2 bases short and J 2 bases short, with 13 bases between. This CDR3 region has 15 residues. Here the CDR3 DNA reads TGTGCCATCAGTGAGAACGGGGGACCCACCTACGAGCAGTACTTC. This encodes CAISENGGPTYEQYF.

The CDR3 region has the DNA TGTGCCATCAGTGTTCAGGGTGACGCTAATGAAAAACTGTTTTTT. Protein sequence: CAISVQGDANEKLFF. The V call is TRBV10-3, the J call TRBJ1-4, with TRBD1 as a possible D gene (5 bases). The CDR3 sequence is 15 residues long. Trimming removed 4 bases from V and 3 bases from J, with 12 bases in between. CDR1 is ENHRY and CDR2 is SYGVKD in the germline V gene.

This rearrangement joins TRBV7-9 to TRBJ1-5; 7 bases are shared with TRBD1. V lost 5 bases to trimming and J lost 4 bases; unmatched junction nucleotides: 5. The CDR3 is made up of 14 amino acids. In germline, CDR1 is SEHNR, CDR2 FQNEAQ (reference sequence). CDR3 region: CASSLGGRNQPQHF. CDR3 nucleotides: TGTGCCAGCAGCCTAGGGGGCAGAAATCAGCCCCAGCATTTT.

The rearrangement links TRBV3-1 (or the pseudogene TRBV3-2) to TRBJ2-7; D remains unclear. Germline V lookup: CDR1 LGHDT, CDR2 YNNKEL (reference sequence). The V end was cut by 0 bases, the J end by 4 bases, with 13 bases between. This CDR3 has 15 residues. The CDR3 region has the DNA TGTGCCAGCAGCCAAGACCTAGTCATCAGTTACGAGCAGTACTTC. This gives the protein CASSQDLVISYEQYF.

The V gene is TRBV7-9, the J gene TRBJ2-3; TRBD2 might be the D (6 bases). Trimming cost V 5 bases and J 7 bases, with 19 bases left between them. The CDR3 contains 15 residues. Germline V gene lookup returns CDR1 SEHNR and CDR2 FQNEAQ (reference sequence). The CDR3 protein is CASSRSGGAPYTQYF. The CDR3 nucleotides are TGTGCCAGCAGCCGTAGCGGAGGGGCCCCTTATACGCAGTATTTT.

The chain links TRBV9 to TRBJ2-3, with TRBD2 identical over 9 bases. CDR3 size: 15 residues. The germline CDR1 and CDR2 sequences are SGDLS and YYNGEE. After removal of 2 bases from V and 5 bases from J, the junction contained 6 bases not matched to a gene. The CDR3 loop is CASSVSGSSRDTQYF. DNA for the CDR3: TGTGCCAGCAGCGTTAGCGGGAGCAGTCGAGATACGCAGTATTTT.

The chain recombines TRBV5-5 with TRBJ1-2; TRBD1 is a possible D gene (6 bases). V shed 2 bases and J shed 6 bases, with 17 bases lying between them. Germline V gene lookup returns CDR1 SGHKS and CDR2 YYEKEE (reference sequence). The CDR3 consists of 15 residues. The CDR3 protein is CASSFTVGASDGYTF. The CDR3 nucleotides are TGTGCCAGCAGCTTTACGGTGGGGGCAAGCGATGGCTACACCTTC.

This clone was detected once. CDR3 bases: TGTGCCTGGAGTACCGGTGGTACGCAGTATTTT. Its translation: CAWSTGGTQYF. This chain links TRBV30 with TRBJ2-3, with no clear D. V was cut by 2 bases and J by 8 bases, with 8 bases left in between. CDR3 length: 11 residues. CDR1 and CDR2 from the germline V gene are GTSNPN and SVGIG (reference sequence).